Below are 24 T cell receptor beta chains sequenced from a single sample in a study of shared clonotypes between healthy human individuals. This table comes from immunoSEQ multiplex PCR, and its TCRdb copy is limited to in-frame clones, with some not included. The data contain 400,000 to 600,000 clones, over 60% of them singletons. The sequenced sample was PBMCs. Receptor source: a woman aged 40 to 50 in good health. Some clones in this sample may be carry-over from other donors' samples.

This clone was recorded many times. The gene calls are TRBV6-5 and TRBJ2-2, with D maybe TRBD2 (6 bases). Trimming cost V 0 bases and J 1 base, with 9 bases left between them. Germline lookup yields CDR1 MNHEY and CDR2 SVGAGI. CDR3 size: 16 residues. This chain's CDR3 is CASSYSVAENTGELFF. The DNA for the CDR3 is TGTGCCAGCAGTTACTCGGTAGCGGAGAACACCGGGGAGCTGTTTTTT.

Concerning this clone: The conserved phenylalanine or tryptophan is not found at the CDR3 terminus, so this likely reflects a read error. The rearrangement links TRBV28 to TRBJ1-2; weak D call: TRBD1 (5 bases). The CDR3 is made up of 12 amino acids. Between the trimmed V and J ends, which lost 10 bases and 3 bases, there was a span of 12 bases. Germline V gives CDR1 MDHEN, CDR2 SYDVKM. The CDR3 region is CAIRGGDYGYTL. The CDR3 nucleotides are TGTGCCATCCGGGGGGGGGACTATGGCTACACCCTC.

This sequence joins TRBV5-4 and TRBJ1-4; D is perhaps TRBD1 (5 bases). This CDR3 has 16 residues. Per the germline V gene, CDR1 is SGHNT and CDR2 is YYREEE (reference sequence). The ends were cut back, 1 base at V and 3 bases at J, with 13 bases in the middle. The CDR3 region has the DNA TGTGCCAGCAGCTTGAGTCAGGGCTATTCTAATGAAAAACTGTTTTTT. It specifies CASSLSQGYSNEKLFF.

The genes are TRBV28 and TRBJ2-1, with 11 bases that match TRBD2. Trimming cost V 2 bases and J 4 bases; bases outside gene matches: 1. The germline V gene has CDR1 MDHEN and CDR2 SYDVKM. CDR3 length equals 15 residues. CDR3 loop: CASSLLAGGYNEQFF. CDR3 DNA: TGTGCCAGCAGTTTACTAGCGGGAGGATACAATGAGCAGTTCTTC.

The chain recombines TRBV10-2 with TRBJ1-2, with D unclear. V dropped 4 bases and J dropped 4 bases, with 10 bases sitting between them. The CDR3 is 13 amino acids. Germline V gives CDR1 WSHSY, CDR2 SAAADI. The CDR3 loop reads CASSAVTGYGYTF. The CDR3, as DNA: TGCGCCAGCAGTGCGGTCACGGGCTATGGCTACACCTTC.

This chain joins TRBV5-5 and TRBJ1-5; tentative D call: TRBD1 (5 bases). There are 15 residues in the CDR3. The germline V gene encodes CDR1 SGHKS and CDR2 YYEKEE (reference sequence). The V and J ends lost 1 base and 9 bases respectively, with 17 bases between them. This chain's CDR3 is CASSLSGLSSGPQHF. For the CDR3, the DNA is TGTGCCAGCAGCTTGTCGGGGCTAAGCTCAGGGCCCCAGCATTTT.

J is TRBJ1-2 and V is TRBV5-6, with 7 positions matching TRBD1. The CDR3 sequence is 13 residues long. V gave up 2 bases and J gave up 6 bases; unmatched junction bases: 4. Germline CDR1 reads SGHDT; CDR2 reads YYEEEE. CDR3 sequence reads: CASSLTGADGYTF. As DNA, the CDR3 is TGTGCCAGCAGCTTAACAGGGGCTGATGGCTACACCTTC.

This clone was observed a single time. The chain couples TRBV15 to TRBJ2-1; 7 nucleotides align to TRBD2. CDR1 is LNHNV, CDR2 YYDKDF, per germline (reference sequence). This CDR3 comprises 16 residues. Unmatched junction bases numbered 8, after V lost 0 bases and J lost 6 bases. CDR3 in amino acids: CATSRDGVWGGNEQFF. The DNA of the CDR3 is TGTGCCACCAGCAGAGATGGTGTCTGGGGGGGCAATGAGCAGTTCTTC.

This clone was found a few times. The rearrangement uses TRBV7-3 and TRBJ1-5; D not certain. CDR3 size: 13 residues. V lost 5 bases to trimming and J lost 4 bases, with 9 bases between them. CDR1 and CDR2 (germline): SGHTA, FQGTGA. The CDR3 sequence is CASSVDGNQPQHF. DNA for the CDR3: TGTGCCAGCAGCGTAGACGGAAATCAGCCCCAGCATTTT.

CDR3 amino acids: CSVRVVTGGPRTNEKLFF. CDR3 DNA sequence: TGCAGCGTGCGGGTTGTTACAGGGGGTCCGCGAACTAATGAAAAACTGTTTTTT. The chain joins TRBV29-1 to TRBJ1-4; 8 positions agree with TRBD1. The length of the CDR3 is 18 residues. The V gene's germline CDR1 is SQVTM and CDR2 ANQGSEA. With V trimmed by 6 bases and J by 1 base, 16 bases remained unmatched.

DNA for the CDR3: TGTGCCAGCAGTGTGGGACTAGCGGGAGTGGAGCAGTTCTTC. Amino acids: CASSVGLAGVEQFF. This chain links TRBV2 with TRBJ2-1; 14 bases align to TRBD2. Germline V CDR1 and CDR2: SNHLY, FYNNEI. V dropped 4 bases and J dropped 10; count of bases not matched to a gene: 3. The CDR3 sequence is 14 residues long.

CDR3 coding DNA: TGTGCCAGTAGTACCATGGACACTACCCCCTATGACAATCAGCCCCAGCATTTT. Residues: CASSTMDTTPYDNQPQHF. The gene calls are TRBV19 and TRBJ1-5, with TRBD1 as a possible D gene (5 bases). The germline V gene encodes CDR1 LNHDA and CDR2 SQIVND (reference sequence). Trimming shortened V by 4 bases and J by 3 bases, and 22 bases separated the two germline ends. CDR3 size: 18 residues.

The rearrangement joins TRBV18 to TRBJ2-7; 8 bases align to TRBD2. This CDR3 region has 15 residues. Trimming cost V 3 bases and J 5 bases; bases outside gene matches: 9. The germline V gene encodes CDR1 KGHSH and CDR2 LQKENI. The CDR3 coding sequence is TGTGCCAGCTCACCCGGAGAAGCGGGAGCCCACGAGCAGTACTTC. Amino acids: CASSPGEAGAHEQYF.

The chain carries TRBV18 and TRBJ2-3, with D hard to call. Germline V gene sequence: CDR1 KGHSH, CDR2 LQKENI. CDR3 size: 13 residues. V was cut by 4 bases and J by 0 bases, with 5 bases left in between. The CDR3 sequence is CASSRSSTDTQYF. The CDR3 DNA sequence: TGTGCCAGCTCACGGTCTAGCACAGATACGCAGTATTTT.

This clone has just one count. The chain combines TRBV2 with TRBJ2-6; maybe TRBD1 (7 bases). Germline V gene data show CDR1 as SNHLY and CDR2 as FYNNEI. The V and J ends lost 5 bases and 3 bases respectively, with 14 bases between them. The CDR3 consists of 16 residues. This CDR3 is CASSLEGAVGANVLTF. CDR3 DNA: TGTGCCAGCAGTTTGGAGGGGGCGGTTGGGGCCAACGTCCTGACTTTC. Together with reference TRBV2 and TRBJ2-6, the CDR3 gives the full variable domain: EPEVTQTPSHQVTQMGQEVILRCVPISNHLYFYWYRQILGQKVEFLVSFYNNEISEKSEIFDDQFSVERPDGSNFTLKIRSTKLEDSAMYFCASSLEGAVGANVLTFGAGSRLTVL.

This chain joins TRBV29-1 and TRBJ2-3, with 10 nucleotides matching TRBD2. The CDR3 has 15 amino acids. The J segment lost 2 bases and the V segment lost 5 bases, leaving 7 bases of the junction unmatched. The germline V gene encodes CDR1 SQVTM and CDR2 ANQGSEA. CDR3 in DNA: TGCAGCGTTTCGGGGACTAGCGCCTACACAGATACGCAGTATTTT. Its translation is CSVSGTSAYTDTQYF.

The V gene is TRBV2, the J gene TRBJ2-3, with TRBD2 matching over 11 bases. J gave up 4 bases and V 1 base, and 4 bases lay outside the gene matches. The CDR3 runs 16 residues. CDR1 and CDR2 (germline): SNHLY, FYNNEI. CDR3 sequence reads: CASSEGLAGNSDTQYF. For the CDR3, the DNA is TGTGCCAGCAGTGAAGGACTAGCGGGAAACTCAGATACGCAGTATTTT.

The chain is built from TRBV5-4 and TRBJ1-3; 7 nucleotides align to TRBD1. The CDR3 is 15 amino acids. CDR1 and CDR2 (germline): SGHNT, YYREEE (reference sequence). Trimming took 0 bases from V and 6 from J; bases not matched to a gene: 6. CDR3 sequence: CASSLGDRVENTIYF. The CDR3 region has the DNA TGTGCCAGCAGCTTGGGAGACAGGGTGGAAAACACCATATATTTT.

There are many counts of this clone. The chain joins TRBV5-1 to TRBJ2-3; D remains ambiguous. Trimming cost V 2 bases and J 2 bases, with 12 bases left between them. Germline V CDR1 and CDR2: SGHRS, YFSETQ. The length of the CDR3 is 15 residues. The CDR3: CASSLNYYPTDTQYF. As DNA, the CDR3 is TGCGCCAGCAGCTTAAACTACTATCCCACAGATACGCAGTATTTT.

V is TRBV4-2 and J is TRBJ2-2; a weak D match, TRBD1 (6 bases). V was shortened by 3 bases and J by 1 base, with 15 bases between the two germline ends. Looked up from germline, CDR1 is LGHNA and CDR2 is YNFKEQ. CDR3 length: 17 residues. The CDR3 is CASSQPGIQGNTGELFF. The CDR3, as DNA: TGTGCCAGCAGCCAGCCGGGGATACAGGGGAACACCGGGGAGCTGTTTTTT.

This clone was detected only a few times. The chain is built from TRBV29-1 and TRBJ2-1; maybe TRBD2 (5 bases). Germline V gene sequence: CDR1 SQVTM, CDR2 ANQGSEA. The CDR3 consists of 12 residues. Trimming shortened V by 3 bases and J by 9 bases, and 12 bases separated the two germline ends. The CDR3 sequence is CSVDLLDGEQFF. The DNA of the CDR3 is TGCAGCGTTGATTTACTAGATGGTGAGCAGTTCTTC.

This chain connects TRBV5-1 to TRBJ2-5; D unresolved. The CDR3 runs to 13 residues. Trimming removed 4 bases from V and 4 bases from J, with 11 bases in between. Germline-derived CDR1 and CDR2 are SGHRS and YFSETQ. In DNA, the CDR3 is TGCGCCAGCAGCCAGGACCCGGGAGAGACCCAGTACTTC. Encoded protein: CASSQDPGETQYF.

The V gene is TRBV7-2, the J gene TRBJ2-7, with 10 bases that match TRBD1. Germline V CDR1 and CDR2: SGHTA, FQGNSA. The CDR3 extends over 14 amino acids. The V gene end was trimmed by 7 bases and the J gene end by 9 bases; junction bases not matched to a gene: 12. The CDR3: CASTLDRDRGLQYF. The DNA of the CDR3 is TGTGCCAGCACTCTAGACCGGGACAGGGGTTTGCAGTACTTC.

A note on this clone: The sample carries other DNA sequences with the same CDR3. The rearrangement links TRBV19 to TRBJ1-1; D is possibly TRBD1 (5 bases). From germline, CDR1 is LNHDA and CDR2 SQIVND (reference sequence). V was clipped by 3 bases and J by 2 bases, with 10 bases between them. This CDR3 has 14 amino acids. The CDR3 region has the DNA TGTGCCAGTAGTATCCAGGGCCTAAACACTGAAGCTTTCTTT. Amino acid sequence: CASSIQGLNTEAFF.